This T cell receptor (beta chain) came from a study of neurological immune-mediated disorders. General observations from the study: Falling below healthy controls, multiple sclerosis showed the least TCR clonal expansion, while HTLV-1-associated myelopathy showed the most.

To note about this clonotype: The antigen remains unidentified.

The trim removed 3 bases at V and 13 bases at J, leaving 7 bases unmatched. CDR1 is LGHNA, CDR2 YNFKEQ, per germline. This CDR3 is 15 amino acids long. The authors obtained over 200 million TCR-beta sequences from 15-18 subjects per sequencing run. A single record per CDR3 protein comes from TCRdb applying MiXCR to the 5' RACE reads. Found here are 71,000 or so distinct CDR3 sequences, approximately 14% of them singletons; the top ten hold 3.5% to 5.5%. The time point is: longitudinal time-point 1 (baseline). The V and J genes are TRBV4-2 and TRBJ2-1, with TRBD2 matching over 15 bases. The origin of this receptor is a female donor with HTLV-1-associated myelopathy (HAM/TSP). Sequenced: PBMCs. Here the CDR3 reads CASSQGLAGGIVQFF. DNA for the CDR3: TGTGCCAGCAGCCAGGGACTAGCGGGGGGTATCGTTCAGTTCTTC.